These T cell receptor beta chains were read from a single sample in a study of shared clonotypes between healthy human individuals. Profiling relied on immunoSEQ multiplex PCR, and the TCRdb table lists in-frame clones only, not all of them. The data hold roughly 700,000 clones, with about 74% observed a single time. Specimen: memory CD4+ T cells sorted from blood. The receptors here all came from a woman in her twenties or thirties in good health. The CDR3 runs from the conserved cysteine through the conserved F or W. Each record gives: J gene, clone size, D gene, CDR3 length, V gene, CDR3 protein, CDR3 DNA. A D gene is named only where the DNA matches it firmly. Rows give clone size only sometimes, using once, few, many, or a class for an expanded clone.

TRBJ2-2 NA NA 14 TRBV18 CASSPPHGTGELFF TGTGCCAGCTCACCACCGCATGGAACCGGGGAGCTGTTTTTT
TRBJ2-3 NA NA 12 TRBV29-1 CSGGEFTDTQYF TGCAGCGGGGGGGAGTTCACAGATACGCAGTATTTT
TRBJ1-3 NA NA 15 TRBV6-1 CASKGVLLSGNTIYF TGTGCCAGCAAGGGTGTGCTACTCTCTGGAAACACCATATATTTT
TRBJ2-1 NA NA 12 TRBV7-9 CASSSASTEQFF TGTGCCAGCAGCTCCGCCAGTACGGAGCAGTTCTTC
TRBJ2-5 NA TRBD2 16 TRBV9 CASSVGIAGVFETQYF TGTGCCAGCAGCGTAGGGATAGCGGGAGTCTTTGAGACCCAGTACTTC
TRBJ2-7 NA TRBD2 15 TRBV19 CASSWGLAGEYEQYF TGTGCCAGTAGTTGGGGACTAGCGGGGGAGTACGAGCAGTACTTC
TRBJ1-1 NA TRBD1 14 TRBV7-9 CASSLAGGHTEAFF TGTGCCAGCAGCTTAGCAGGGGGCCACACTGAAGCTTTCTTT
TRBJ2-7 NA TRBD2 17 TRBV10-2 CASSSNLRGGSSYEQYF TGCGCCAGCAGTTCTAATCTCCGAGGCGGGAGCTCCTACGAGCAGTACTTC
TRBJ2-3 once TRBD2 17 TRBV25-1 CASTGPSGRVSTDTQYF TGTGCCAGCACTGGGCCTAGCGGGAGGGTTAGCACAGATACGCAGTATTTT
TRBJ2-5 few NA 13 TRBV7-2 CASSGDFQETQYF TGTGCCAGCAGCGGGGACTTTCAAGAGACCCAGTACTTC